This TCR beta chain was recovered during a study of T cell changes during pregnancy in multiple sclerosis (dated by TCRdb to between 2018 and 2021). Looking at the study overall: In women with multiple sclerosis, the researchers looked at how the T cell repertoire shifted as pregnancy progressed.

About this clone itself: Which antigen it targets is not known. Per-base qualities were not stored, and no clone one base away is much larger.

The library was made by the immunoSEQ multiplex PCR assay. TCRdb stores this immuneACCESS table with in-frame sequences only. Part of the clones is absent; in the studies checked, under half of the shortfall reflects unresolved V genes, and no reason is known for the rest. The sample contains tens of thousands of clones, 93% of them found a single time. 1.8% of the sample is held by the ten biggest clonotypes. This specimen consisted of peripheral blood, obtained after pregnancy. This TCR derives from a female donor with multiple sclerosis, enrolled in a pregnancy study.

DNA sequence: TGTGCCAGCAGCCTAAGACTCAGCTACGAGCAGTACTTC. Translated, it reads CASSLRLSYEQYF. The V and J genes are TRBV2 and TRBJ2-7; there is no confident call for the D gene. The CDR1 and CDR2 encoded by the germline V gene are SNHLY and FYNNEI. From the cysteine through the phenylalanine, the CDR3 covers 13 amino acids. The entry retains the CDR3 DNA only, 39 bases that are in frame from base 1. Cut back by 6 bases and 3 bases, the V and J ends lie 12 bases apart.